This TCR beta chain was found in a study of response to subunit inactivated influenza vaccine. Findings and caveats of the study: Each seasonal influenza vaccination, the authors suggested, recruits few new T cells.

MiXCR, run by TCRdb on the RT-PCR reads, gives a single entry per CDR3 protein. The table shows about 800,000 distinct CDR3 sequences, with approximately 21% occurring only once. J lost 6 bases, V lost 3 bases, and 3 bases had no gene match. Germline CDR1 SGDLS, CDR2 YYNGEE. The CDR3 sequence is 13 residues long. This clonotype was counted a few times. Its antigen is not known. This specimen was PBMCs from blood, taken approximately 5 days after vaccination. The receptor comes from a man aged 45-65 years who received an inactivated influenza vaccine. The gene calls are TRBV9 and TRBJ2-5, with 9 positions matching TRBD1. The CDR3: CASSGTGGQTQYF. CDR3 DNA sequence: TGTGCCAGCAGCGGCACAGGGGGCCAGACCCAGTACTTC.